The 9 T cell receptor beta chains presented below share a single source sample, sequenced in a study of blood T cell repertoires in COVID-19. The data were produced by immunoSEQ multiplex PCR, yet TCRdb's version contains in-frame clones alone and is incomplete. The table records over 300,000 clones, around 88% of them present only once. The sample consisted of peripheral blood. These receptors originate from a woman aged 45-60 years with acute or convalescent COVID-19.

This chain links TRBV7-2 with TRBJ1-1; 8 bases fit TRBD1. Germline V CDR1 and CDR2: SGHTA, FQGNSA. The CDR3 has 13 amino acids. The junction had 10 bases not matched to a gene; V was cut back by 5 bases and J by 11 bases. For the CDR3, the DNA is TGTGCCAGCAGCCCGCGGACAGGGAGAGTCGCTTTCTTT. Encoded protein: CASSPRTGRVAFF.

This rearrangement joins TRBV10-1 to TRBJ2-3; TRBD2 matches at 14 bases. The V gene's germline CDR1 is WNHNN and CDR2 SYGVQD (reference sequence). The CDR3 is made up of 19 amino acids. Unmatched junction bases numbered 10, after V lost 0 bases and J lost 5 bases. The CDR3, as DNA: TGCGCCAGCAGTGAGTCTGGGACTAGCGGGGGAATAGTGCAAGATACGCAGTATTTT. This encodes CASSESGTSGGIVQDTQYF.

The chain links TRBV27 to TRBJ1-4; D is ambiguous. Deletions cut 2 bases from V and 2 bases from J, with 6 bases between. Germline CDR1 reads MNHEY; CDR2 reads SMNVEV (reference sequence). The CDR3 extends over 14 amino acids. The CDR3 DNA follows: TGTGCCAGCAGTTTAGCACGGACTAATGAAAAACTGTTTTTT. Its protein is CASSLARTNEKLFF. Full variable domain (missing parts from reference TRBV27 and TRBJ1-4): EAQVTQNPRYLITVTGKKLTVTCSQNMNHEYMSWYRQDPGLGLRQIYYSMNVEVTDKGDVPEGYKVSRKEKRNFPLILESPSPNQTSLYFCASSLARTNEKLFFGSGTQLSVL.

The chain carries TRBV5-8 and TRBJ1-5; D is unresolved. CDR3 length equals 16 residues. Per germline, CDR1 SGHTS and CDR2 YDEGEE. Trimming removed 2 bases at V and 3 bases at J, with 15 bases between. The CDR3 nucleotides are TGTGCCAGCAGCTTCCTTCGGACTGTTGACAATCAGCCCCAGCATTTT. Its translation: CASSFLRTVDNQPQHF.

This chain connects TRBV7-6 to TRBJ1-2; tentatively, D is TRBD1 (6 bases). Germline assignment: CDR1 SGHVS and CDR2 FNYEAQ. The germline V and J ends were trimmed by 5 bases and 7 bases, with 17 bases remaining between them. CDR3 size: 14 residues. CDR3 region: CASSPNPGESGYTF. In DNA, the CDR3 is TGTGCCAGCAGCCCTAACCCAGGGGAATCTGGCTACACCTTC.

This clone was seen a single time. V gene TRBV7-9 combines with J gene TRBJ1-6; D gene ambiguous. CDR3 length: 15 residues. Trimming removed 2 bases at V and 4 bases at J, with 9 bases between. The germline V gene has CDR1 SEHNR and CDR2 FQNEAQ (reference sequence). The CDR3 nucleotides read TGTGCCAGCAGCTTAAAAACAGAGTATAATTCACCCCTCCACTTT. The encoded protein is CASSLKTEYNSPLHF. The full variable domain, rest sourced from reference TRBV7-9 and TRBJ1-6, is DTGVSQNPRHKITKRGQNVTFRCDPISEHNRLYWYRQTLGQGPEFLTYFQNEAQLEKSRLLSDRFSAERPKGSFSTLEIQRTEQGDSAMYLCASSLKTEYNSPLHFGNGTRLTVT.

The V call is TRBV23-1, the J call TRBJ2-7, with TRBD1 identical over 7 bases. TRBV23-1 counts as an open reading frame of uncertain function. Losses at the gene ends were 11 bases for V and 0 bases for J; bases not matched to a gene: 4. The CDR3 length is 12 residues. CDR3 DNA: TGCGCCCCCCGGGACAGCTCCTACGAGCAGTACTTC. This encodes CAPRDSSYEQYF.

This clone was seen only once. The chain is built from TRBV7-6 and TRBJ2-5, with D possibly matching TRBD2 (6 bases). The germline V and J ends were trimmed by 5 bases and 5 bases, with 18 bases remaining between them. The CDR3 has 15 amino acids. CDR1 is SGHVS and CDR2 is FNYEAQ in the germline V gene. CDR3 sequence: CASSRELVIGETQYF. In DNA form, the CDR3 reads TGTGCCAGCAGCCGGGAGTTAGTTATTGGGGAGACCCAGTACTTC. Full variable domain (outside the CDR3, taken from reference TRBV7-6 and TRBJ2-5): GAGVSQSPRYKVTKRGQDVALRCDPISGHVSLYWYRQALGQGPEFLTYFNYEAQQDKSGLPNDRFSAERPEGSISTLTIQRTEQRDSAMYRCASSRELVIGETQYFGPGTRLLVL.

This sequence joins TRBV5-4 and TRBJ2-3; TRBD1 is a possible D gene (5 bases). The V end was cut by 4 bases, the J end by 6 bases, with 18 bases between. The CDR3 totals 15 residues. Looked up from germline, CDR1 is SGHNT and CDR2 is YYREEE (reference sequence). This CDR3 is CASSDASDSRDTQYF. CDR3 coding DNA: TGTGCCAGCAGCGATGCGTCTGACAGTAGGGATACGCAGTATTTT.